This entry features one T cell receptor (beta chain) sequence. Its cognate antigen is unknown. The assay was immunoSEQ multiplex PCR, and TCRdb's table has in-frame clones only and misses some. The repertoire includes some 15,000 clones, nearly 95% of them detected once, and approximately 50% sits in the top ten. The trim removed 6 bases at V and 0 bases at J, leaving 14 bases unmatched. CDR3 size: 20 residues. CDR1 MNHEY and CDR2 SMNVEV come from the germline V gene (reference sequence). The sample is drawn from a study of T cell clones after liver transplantation. Across the study: Blood was drawn pre-transplant, before withdrawal, and after full or failed withdrawal.

General study points: Rather than being deleted, graft donor-reactive T cells may have moved into the graft.

This receptor was taken from a human donor who received a liver transplant. This rearrangement joins TRBV27 to TRBJ2-6; 10 nucleotides match TRBD1. Here the sequenced sample was CD8+ T cells from blood, taken before liver transplant. The CDR3 spells CASRPRDRGLLHSGANVLTF. CDR3 bases: TGTGCCAGCAGACCAAGAGACAGGGGGCTTTTACACTCTGGGGCCAACGTCCTGACTTTC.